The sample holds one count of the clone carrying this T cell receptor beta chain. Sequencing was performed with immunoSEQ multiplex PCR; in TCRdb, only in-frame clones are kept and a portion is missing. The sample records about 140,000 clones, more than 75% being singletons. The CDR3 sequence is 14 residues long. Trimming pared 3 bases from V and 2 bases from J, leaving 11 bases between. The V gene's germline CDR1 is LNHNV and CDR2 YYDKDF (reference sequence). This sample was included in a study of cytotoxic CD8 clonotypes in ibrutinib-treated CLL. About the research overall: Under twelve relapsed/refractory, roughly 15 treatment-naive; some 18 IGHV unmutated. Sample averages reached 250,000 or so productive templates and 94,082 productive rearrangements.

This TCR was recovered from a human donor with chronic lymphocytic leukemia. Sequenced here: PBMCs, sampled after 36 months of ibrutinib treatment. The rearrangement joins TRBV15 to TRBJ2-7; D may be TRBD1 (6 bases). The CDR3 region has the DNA TGTGCCACCAGCAGTTGGGGGCGGGCCTACGAGCAGTACTTC. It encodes CATSSWGRAYEQYF. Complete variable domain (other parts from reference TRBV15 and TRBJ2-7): DAMVIQNPRYQVTQFGKPVTLSCSQTLNHNVMYWYQQKSSQAPKLLFHYYDKDFNNEADTPDNFQSRRPNTSFCFLDIRSPGLGDTAMYLCATSSWGRAYEQYFGPGTRLTVT.